Shown below are 30 T cell receptor beta chains from a single sample sequenced in a study of CD8 T cells in ankylosing spondylitis. Broader study findings: Seven or eight highly homologous variants made up a TCR beta motif, and this motif appeared characteristic of ankylosing spondylitis blood.

TCRdb fed the 5' RACE reads into MiXCR, producing one record per CDR3 protein. The table shows around 540,000 distinct CDR3 sequences, with roughly an eighth occurring only once. Antigen specificity for these receptors is unknown. Sequences were obtained from blood, either unsorted or a sorted T cell fraction (not recorded which). The receptors here all came from a male donor with ankylosing spondylitis.

This clonotype was counted ten times or more. The chain employs TRBV5-1 and TRBJ2-1, with TRBD2 matching 11 bases. The CDR3 consists of 15 residues. Germline-derived CDR1 and CDR2 are SGHRS and YFSETQ. Trimming removed 4 bases from V and 3 bases from J; junction bases left unmatched: 3. The CDR3: CASSAGLAVYNEQFF. The DNA for the CDR3 is TGCGCCAGCAGCGCGGGACTAGCGGTCTACAATGAGCAGTTCTTC.

At least ten counts were recorded for this clonotype. The chain couples TRBV7-2 to TRBJ2-1, with unresolved D. V was trimmed by 5 bases and J by 7 bases, leaving 15 bases between them. This CDR3 contains 14 residues. Germline loops: CDR1 SGHTA, CDR2 FQGNSA. The CDR3 DNA reads TGTGCCAGCAGCCTAGACCCGGAGCCTAATGAGCAGTTCTTC. Its translation: CASSLDPEPNEQFF.

This clonotype was picked up a small number of times. The chain combines TRBV5-1 with TRBJ1-4; D is perhaps TRBD1 (5 bases). Per germline, CDR1 SGHRS and CDR2 YFSETQ. Trimming cost V 0 bases and J 7 bases, with 13 bases left between them. The CDR3 is 15 residues long. CDR3: CASSLGSGGGEKLFF. The CDR3, as DNA: TGCGCCAGCAGCTTGGGGTCCGGGGGAGGTGAAAAACTGTTTTTT.

The gene calls are TRBV18 and TRBJ1-3, with 7 bases lining up with TRBD1. CDR3 size: 15 residues. V shed 5 bases, J shed 0 bases, and the junction held 4 bases outside the gene matches. Germline assignment: CDR1 KGHSH and CDR2 LQKENI. CDR3 in amino acids: CASSKGQISGNTIYF. The CDR3 DNA follows: TGTGCCAGCTCAAAGGGACAGATCTCTGGAAACACCATATATTTT.

The DNA of the CDR3 is TGTGCCAGTAGTACCTCGGGAGGATGGGACATTCAGTACTTC. Encoded protein: CASSTSGGWDIQYF. The genes are TRBV19 and TRBJ2-4; 7 bases match TRBD2. CDR1 LNHDA and CDR2 SQIVND come from the germline V gene (reference sequence). J gave up 8 bases and V 4 bases, and 8 bases lay outside the gene matches. There are 14 residues in the CDR3.

This clonotype appeared many times. This rearrangement joins TRBV4-1 to TRBJ2-3, with D unresolved. Trimming cost V 1 base and J 0 bases, with 5 bases left between them. The V gene's germline CDR1 is MGHRA and CDR2 YSYEKL. The CDR3 extends over 14 amino acids. CDR3 protein: CASSQGISTDTQYF. The CDR3 DNA follows: TGCGCCAGCAGCCAAGGGATTAGCACAGATACGCAGTATTTT.

This clonotype has just a few counts. J is TRBJ1-1 and V is TRBV19; 8 nucleotides align to TRBD1. Germline CDR1 and CDR2: LNHDA and SQIVND (reference sequence). The CDR3 totals 14 residues. The V gene end was trimmed by 7 bases and the J gene end by 4 bases; junction bases not matched to a gene: 8. The CDR3 sequence is CASNPDRGSTEAFF. CDR3 in DNA: TGTGCCAGTAACCCTGACAGGGGCAGCACTGAAGCTTTCTTT.

This clonotype was detected many times. The rearrangement joins TRBV7-2 to TRBJ2-1; D not resolved. CDR3 length: 13 residues. CDR1 and CDR2 (germline): SGHTA, FQGNSA. The V end lost 2 bases, the J end lost 6 bases, and 8 bases lay between the germline ends. CDR3: CASSLSPLNEQFF. For the CDR3, the DNA is TGTGCCAGCAGCTTAAGCCCTCTCAATGAGCAGTTCTTC.

A few counts support this clonotype. The gene calls are TRBV7-8 and TRBJ2-2; tentative D call: TRBD1 (5 bases). With 5 bases removed from V and 3 bases from J, the gap between germline ends came to 13 bases. CDR1 SGHVS and CDR2 FQNEAQ come from the germline V gene. The CDR3 length is 15 residues. CDR3 residues: CASSRSAGYTGELFF. The CDR3, as DNA: TGTGCCAGCAGCCGCTCGGCAGGGTACACCGGGGAGCTGTTTTTT.

The chain is built from TRBV6-1 and TRBJ2-2, with D maybe TRBD1 (6 bases). V shed 10 bases and J shed 4 bases, with 16 bases lying between them. CDR3 length equals 14 residues. Germline CDR1 MNHNS, CDR2 SASEGT. The CDR3 protein is CATGQGLGTGELFF. DNA for the CDR3: TGTGCCACAGGCCAGGGGCTAGGCACCGGGGAGCTGTTTTTT.

This clonotype was picked up one time. V is TRBV27 and J is TRBJ2-5; no definite D call. This CDR3 comprises 14 residues. Per germline, CDR1 MNHEY and CDR2 SMNVEV (reference sequence). The V end was cut by 5 bases, the J end by 6 bases, with 16 bases between. CDR3 sequence (DNA): TGTGCCAGCAGTGCGAACACCACCCCCCAGACCCAGTACTTC. Its protein is CASSANTTPQTQYF.

This clonotype was seen ten or more times. The rearrangement uses TRBV12-3 or TRBV12-4 and TRBJ2-2, with D possibly TRBD1 on 5 matching bases. The CDR3 contains 13 residues. Trimming took 3 bases from V and 6 from J, leaving 8 bases between them. In DNA, the CDR3 is TGTGCCAGCAGTTTCCAGGGATCCGGGGAGCTGTTTTTT. Translating gives CASSFQGSGELFF.

Only a few counts were recorded for this clonotype. The V and J genes are TRBV7-8 and TRBJ2-7; D might be TRBD2 (6 bases). V shed 4 bases and J shed 0 bases, with 19 bases lying between them. Germline loops: CDR1 SGHVS, CDR2 FQNEAQ. The CDR3 is 17 residues long. The chain's CDR3 is CASSSGWREKGSYEQYV. CDR3 DNA sequence: TGTGCCAGCAGCTCGGGTTGGAGGGAGAAAGGCTCCTACGAGCAGTACGTC.

The sample holds many counts of this clonotype. The chain joins TRBV7-9 to TRBJ1-5; 7 bases fit TRBD1. This CDR3 has 13 residues. Germline V lookup: CDR1 SEHNR, CDR2 FQNEAQ (reference sequence). Trimming removed 5 bases from V and 7 bases from J; junction bases left unmatched: 5. DNA for the CDR3: TGTGCCAGCAGCAGCCAGGGGGACCAGCCCCAGCATTTT. This gives the protein CASSSQGDQPQHF.

This clonotype came up many times. The chain couples TRBV7-2 to TRBJ2-1; D uncertain. Germline-derived CDR1 and CDR2 are SGHTA and FQGNSA. CDR3 size: 13 residues. V was trimmed by 3 bases and J by 2 bases, leaving 5 bases between them. CDR3 loop: CASSFTTYNEQFF. CDR3 DNA sequence: TGTGCCAGCAGCTTCACGACCTACAATGAGCAGTTCTTC.

This clonotype was counted at least ten times. The CDR3 nucleotides are TGCGCCAGCAGCTTGGAACAGGGATACACTGAAGCTTTCTTT. This encodes CASSLEQGYTEAFF. This sequence joins TRBV5-1 and TRBJ1-1; a possible D gene is TRBD1 (6 bases). The germline gives CDR1 SGHRS, CDR2 YFSETQ. The CDR3 is 14 residues long. Trimming stripped 0 bases from V and 3 bases from J, with 9 bases between. Full variable domain (remainder filled in from reference TRBV5-1 and TRBJ1-1): KAGVTQTPRYLIKTRGQQVTLSCSPISGHRSVSWYQQTPGQGLQFLFEYFSETQRNKGNFPGRFSGRQFSNSRSEMNVSTLELGDSALYLCASSLEQGYTEAFFGQGTRLTVV.

This clonotype was observed many times. This chain joins TRBV12-3 or TRBV12-4 and TRBJ1-1; perhaps TRBD1 as D (5 bases). The CDR3 loop spans 15 amino acids. V was cut by 4 bases and J by 0 bases, with 12 bases left in between. CDR3 sequence: CASSSLGAVNTEAFF. The CDR3 nucleotides are TGTGCCAGCAGTTCGTTAGGGGCGGTGAACACTGAAGCTTTCTTT.

This clonotype showed up many times. The chain employs TRBV7-9 and TRBJ2-7; D uncertain. This CDR3 has 13 residues. The V gene's germline CDR1 is SEHNR and CDR2 FQNEAQ (reference sequence). Trimming removed 5 bases at V and 4 bases at J, with 12 bases between. The CDR3 DNA reads as TGTGCCAGCAGCCCGCCTATTCAATACGAGCAGTACTTC. Translating gives CASSPPIQYEQYF. Drawing the rest from reference TRBV7-9 and TRBJ2-7, the complete variable domain is DTGVSQNPRHKITKRGQNVTFRCDPISEHNRLYWYRQTLGQGPEFLTYFQNEAQLEKSRLLSDRFSAERPKGSFSTLEIQRTEQGDSAMYLCASSPPIQYEQYFGPGTRLTVT.

This chain links TRBV20-1 with TRBJ2-1; 10 bases align to TRBD2. Trimming took 2 bases from V and 3 from J; bases not matched to a gene: 7. CDR1 is DFQATT, CDR2 SNEGSKA, per germline (reference sequence). The CDR3 spans 16 residues. CDR3 in DNA: TGCAGTGCTAGAACCCGTAGCGGGAGGAACTACAATGAGCAGTTCTTC. It encodes CSARTRSGRNYNEQFF.

This chain links TRBV9 with TRBJ2-3; perhaps D is TRBD1 or TRBD2 (5 bases each). Deletions cut 3 bases from V and 0 bases from J, with 14 bases between. This CDR3 has 16 residues. The germline CDR1 and CDR2 sequences are SGDLS and YYNGEE. CDR3 DNA sequence: TGTGCCAGCAGCGAACCGCCCCGGGACAGCACAGATACGCAGTATTTT. Protein sequence: CASSEPPRDSTDTQYF.

In its sample, this clonotype was seen many times. The gene calls are TRBV5-1 and TRBJ2-1, with 7 bases aligning to TRBD2. The trim removed 1 base at V and 6 bases at J, leaving 13 bases unmatched. From germline, CDR1 is SGHRS and CDR2 YFSETQ. The CDR3 length is 17 residues. Here the CDR3 reads CASSLNGGEVWSNEQFF. CDR3 sequence (DNA): TGCGCCAGCAGCTTGAATGGGGGGGAAGTGTGGTCCAATGAGCAGTTCTTC.

This chain links TRBV7-9 with TRBJ1-5; possibly TRBD1 for D (5 bases). This CDR3 contains 16 residues. V was shortened by 3 bases and J by 1 base, with 13 bases between the two germline ends. The germline CDR1 and CDR2 sequences are SEHNR and FQNEAQ (reference sequence). The CDR3 loop reads CASSLGQGTSNQPQHF. DNA of the CDR3: TGTGCCAGCAGCTTGGGTCAGGGCACCAGCAATCAGCCCCAGCATTTT. Looking up the rest from reference TRBV7-9 and TRBJ1-5 gives the full variable domain: DTGVSQNPRHKITKRGQNVTFRCDPISEHNRLYWYRQTLGQGPEFLTYFQNEAQLEKSRLLSDRFSAERPKGSFSTLEIQRTEQGDSAMYLCASSLGQGTSNQPQHFGDGTRLSIL.

V is TRBV12-3 or TRBV12-4 and J is TRBJ2-7; 12 nucleotides agree with TRBD2. V gave up 5 bases and J gave up 2 bases; unmatched junction bases: 7. This CDR3 has 16 amino acids. The CDR3 loop is CASSHLLAGGPYEQYF. The CDR3 coding sequence is TGTGCCAGCAGTCACCTTCTAGCGGGAGGGCCCTACGAGCAGTACTTC.

V is TRBV3-1 and J is TRBJ2-5, with 8 bases lining up with TRBD2. Germline CDR1 is LGHDT and CDR2 is YNNKEL (reference sequence). J gave up 0 bases and V 3 bases, and 9 bases lay outside the gene matches. The CDR3 consists of 17 residues. CDR3 sequence (DNA): TGTGCCAGCAGCCACGCTACTAGCGGAATTTACCAAGAGACCCAGTACTTC. Protein product: CASSHATSGIYQETQYF.

The V call is TRBV18, the J call TRBJ2-7; 10 nucleotides match TRBD2. CDR3 length: 15 amino acids. V shed 1 base and J 6 bases; nucleotides not matched to a gene: 6. Per the germline V gene, CDR1 is KGHSH and CDR2 is LQKENI. The chain's CDR3 is CASSPRTSGTGEQYF. CDR3 bases: TGTGCCAGCTCACCACGTACTAGCGGGACTGGCGAGCAGTACTTC.

The chain employs TRBV2 and TRBJ2-5; D not resolved. V dropped 6 bases and J dropped 5 bases, with 13 bases sitting between them. The germline CDR1 and CDR2 sequences are SNHLY and FYNNEI. The CDR3 consists of 13 residues. The CDR3 is CASRWRGRETQYF. The CDR3 DNA reads TGTGCCAGCAGATGGAGAGGACGGGAGACCCAGTACTTC.

The V gene is TRBV20-1, the J gene TRBJ2-7, with D maybe TRBD1 (6 bases). V lost 5 bases and J lost 0, with 11 bases in between. CDR3 length: 13 amino acids. Germline V CDR1 and CDR2: DFQATT, SNEGSKA (reference sequence). The CDR3 region is CSAHHRDSYEQYF. DNA of the CDR3: TGCAGTGCTCACCACAGGGACTCCTACGAGCAGTACTTC.

The V call is TRBV5-1, the J call TRBJ2-2; 10 positions match TRBD1. The CDR3 has 16 amino acids. Germline assignment: CDR1 SGHRS and CDR2 YFSETQ. The trim removed 1 base at V and 4 bases at J, leaving 4 bases unmatched. The CDR3 DNA sequence: TGCGCCAGCAGCTTGTTCGGACAGGGGGGCACCGGGGAGCTGTTTTTT. Translation gives CASSLFGQGGTGELFF. The variable domain in full, with the rest retrieved from reference TRBV5-1 and TRBJ2-2, is KAGVTQTPRYLIKTRGQQVTLSCSPISGHRSVSWYQQTPGQGLQFLFEYFSETQRNKGNFPGRFSGRQFSNSRSEMNVSTLELGDSALYLCASSLFGQGGTGELFFGEGSRLTVL.

V and J are TRBV5-1 and TRBJ1-2, with D unresolved. The CDR3 is made up of 17 amino acids. Germline assignment: CDR1 SGHRS and CDR2 YFSETQ. Trimming removed 1 base from V and 0 bases from J, with 16 bases in between. CDR3 sequence: CASSLMSTTEANYGYTF. The CDR3 DNA follows: TGCGCCAGCAGCTTGATGTCGACGACGGAAGCTAACTATGGCTACACCTTC.

This clonotype was seen repeatedly, ten times or more. The CDR3 DNA is TGTGCCAGCAGTTCTCTAGGGGGTGCTAGCACAGATACGCAGTATTTT. It codes for CASSSLGGASTDTQYF. This rearrangement joins TRBV28 to TRBJ2-3; possibly TRBD1 for D (6 bases). In germline, CDR1 is MDHEN, CDR2 SYDVKM. The CDR3 loop spans 16 amino acids. Trimming stripped 4 bases from V and 0 bases from J, with 14 bases between.